These 16 T cell receptor beta chains share one sample of origin, sequenced in a study of T cell responses to AZD1222 COVID-19 vaccine. Clones were read by immunoSEQ multiplex PCR, and TCRdb kept only the in-frame ones, dropping some. In the table there are some 130,000 clones, 65% to 90% of which are singletons. This material consisted of peripheral blood, taken on day 0 of AZD1222 vaccination. The receptors derive from an adult in good health.

The chain links TRBV6-5 to TRBJ1-1; perhaps TRBD1 as D (5 bases). V lost 5 bases and J lost 0, with 10 bases in between. Per germline, CDR1 MNHEY and CDR2 SVGAGI. This CDR3 is built from 14 residues. Here the CDR3 DNA reads TGTGCCAGCAGTCGTCGACAGTTGAACACTGAAGCTTTCTTT. Residues: CASSRRQLNTEAFF.

V and J are TRBV18 and TRBJ1-1; the match to TRBD1 covers 9 bases. Germline CDR1 reads KGHSH; CDR2 reads LQKENI. The CDR3 is 14 residues long. V shed 4 bases, J shed 3 bases, and the junction held 3 bases outside the gene matches. For the CDR3, the DNA is TGTGCCAGCTCACTACAGGGGGCGGACACTGAAGCTTTCTTT. Amino acids: CASSLQGADTEAFF.

The chain has TRBV5-4 and TRBJ2-7, with 7 nucleotides matching TRBD1. The V gene's germline CDR1 is SGHNT and CDR2 YYREEE (reference sequence). The ends lost 4 bases at V and 0 bases at J; junction bases unmatched: 4. This CDR3 contains 14 residues. As DNA, the CDR3 is TGTGCCAGCAGCGCAAACAGGGGCTCCTACGAGCAGTACTTC. The encoded protein is CASSANRGSYEQYF.

Only one count was recorded for this clone. This chain links TRBV18 with TRBJ2-7; a possible D gene is TRBD2 (5 bases). The CDR3 length is 14 residues. The V and J ends lost 2 bases and 4 bases respectively, with 12 bases between them. Germline V CDR1 and CDR2: KGHSH, LQKENI. The CDR3 region is CASSPEGKGYEQYF. The CDR3 nucleotides read TGTGCCAGCTCACCAGAGGGTAAAGGGTACGAGCAGTACTTC.

This chain uses TRBV7-8 with TRBJ1-2; TRBD1 might be the D (5 bases). V was pared by 3 bases and J by 7 bases, with 15 bases between. Germline assignment: CDR1 SGHVS and CDR2 FQNEAQ. CDR3 length: 14 amino acids. Here the CDR3 reads CASSLDLGLAGYTF. CDR3 sequence (DNA): TGTGCCAGCAGCTTGGACCTGGGGCTGGCTGGCTACACCTTC.

This clone was seen once. This chain uses TRBV29-1 with TRBJ1-1; the D gene is possibly TRBD1 (5 bases). CDR3 length equals 13 residues. Germline loops: CDR1 SQVTM, CDR2 ANQGSEA. V lost 7 bases, J lost 4 bases, and 16 bases lay in between. In DNA form, the CDR3 reads TGCAGCGGTGCGGAGGGGTCGGGCACTGAAGCTTTCTTT. Translation gives CSGAEGSGTEAFF.

V usage is TRBV18 and J usage is TRBJ1-5, with D tentatively TRBD1 (5 bases). This CDR3 has 15 amino acids. Germline V gene sequence: CDR1 KGHSH, CDR2 LQKENI. V lost 3 bases and J 6 bases, leaving 15 bases between the germline ends. CDR3 DNA sequence: TGTGCCAGCTCACCCGGGACGAATTCTGCTCAGCCCCAGCATTTT. Translating gives CASSPGTNSAQPQHF.

This clone was observed once. The J gene is TRBJ1-3, the V gene TRBV7-9; D gene ambiguous. Germline assignment: CDR1 SEHNR and CDR2 FQNEAQ (reference sequence). Trimming shortened V by 3 bases and J by 0 bases, and 12 bases separated the two germline ends. The CDR3 is 16 amino acids. The chain's CDR3 is CASSFVDSFSGNTIYF. The CDR3 nucleotides are TGTGCCAGCAGCTTTGTGGACTCTTTCTCTGGAAACACCATATATTTT. Variable domain in full (rest from reference TRBV7-9 and TRBJ1-3): DTGVSQNPRHKITKRGQNVTFRCDPISEHNRLYWYRQTLGQGPEFLTYFQNEAQLEKSRLLSDRFSAERPKGSFSTLEIQRTEQGDSAMYLCASSFVDSFSGNTIYFGEGSWLTVV.

The chain recombines TRBV4-1 with TRBJ2-7, with D perhaps being TRBD1 or TRBD2 (5 bases each). The CDR3 totals 15 residues. The germline CDR1 and CDR2 sequences are MGHRA and YSYEKL. Trimming took off 1 base at V and 2 bases at J, with 12 bases between the two ends. The CDR3 sequence: CASSQGGRGPYEQYF. CDR3 coding DNA: TGCGCCAGCAGCCAAGGCGGTCGGGGACCCTACGAGCAGTACTTC.

This chain links TRBV28 with TRBJ1-2; possible D gene TRBD1, 6 bases. Germline V CDR1 and CDR2: MDHEN, SYDVKM. The CDR3 spans 12 residues. Trimming cost V 11 bases and J 1 base, with 11 bases left between them. The CDR3 DNA reads TGTGCCGCCAGGGGTCTTAACTATGGCTACACCTTC. Its protein is CAARGLNYGYTF.

This chain uses TRBV13 with TRBJ1-4; D is possibly TRBD1 (5 bases). Germline V CDR1 and CDR2: PRHDT, FYEKMQ (reference sequence). Trimming stripped 4 bases from V and 6 bases from J, with 15 bases between. This CDR3 is built from 15 residues. CDR3 loop: CASSYTGQIDEKLFF. The DNA of the CDR3 is TGTGCCAGCAGCTACACAGGCCAAATTGATGAAAAACTGTTTTTT. The full variable domain, completed using reference TRBV13 and TRBJ1-4, is AAGVIQSPRHLIKEKRETATLKCYPIPRHDTVYWYQQGPGQDPQFLISFYEKMQSDKGSIPDRFSAQQFSDYHSELNMSSLELGDSALYFCASSYTGQIDEKLFFGSGTQLSVL.

The chain is built from TRBV6-5 and TRBJ2-7; 8 nucleotides line up with TRBD2. There are 15 residues in the CDR3. Per the germline V gene, CDR1 is MNHEY and CDR2 is SVGAGI. J gave up 0 bases and V 4 bases, and 5 bases lay outside the gene matches. Here the CDR3 DNA reads TGTGCCAGCAGTTTTAGCGGGGTACTCTCCTACGAGCAGTACTTC. It yields the protein CASSFSGVLSYEQYF.

CDR3 amino acids: CATTGTENSPLHF. The DNA of the CDR3 is TGTGCCACCACCGGGACAGAAAATTCACCCCTCCACTTT. V and J are TRBV19 and TRBJ1-6; TRBD1 aligns across 7 bases. With V trimmed by 10 bases and J by 7 bases, 7 bases remained unmatched. CDR1 is LNHDA, CDR2 SQIVND, per germline (reference sequence). The CDR3 totals 13 residues.

This chain uses TRBV29-1 with TRBJ1-1, with D tentatively TRBD1 (5 bases). Per the germline V gene, CDR1 is SQVTM and CDR2 is ANQGSEA. Trimming took off 0 bases at V and 8 bases at J, with 10 bases between the two ends. CDR3 length: 12 residues. The CDR3 here is CSVEEGRGEAFF. The CDR3 bases are TGCAGCGTTGAAGAGGGCCGGGGGGAAGCTTTCTTT.

This clone appeared once. The V call is TRBV7-8, the J call TRBJ1-5; TRBD1 is a possible D gene (5 bases). V was trimmed by 1 base and J by 5 bases, leaving 6 bases between them. The germline V gene encodes CDR1 SGHVS and CDR2 FQNEAQ. The CDR3 has 13 amino acids. CDR3 nucleotide sequence: TGTGCCAGCAGCTTAGAAGGGGATCAGCCCCAGCATTTT. This encodes CASSLEGDQPQHF. The whole variable domain, filled in from reference TRBV7-8 and TRBJ1-5, reads GAGVSQSPRYKVAKRGQDVALRCDPISGHVSLFWYQQALGQGPEFLTYFQNEAQLDKSGLPSDRFFAERPEGSVSTLKIQRTQQEDSAVYLCASSLEGDQPQHFGDGTRLSIL.

The chain links TRBV11-2 to TRBJ2-7; D is unresolved. The CDR3 is 13 residues long. V was clipped by 0 bases and J by 4 bases, with 7 bases between them. The germline V gene encodes CDR1 SGHAT and CDR2 FQNNGV. In nucleotides, the CDR3 is TGTGCCAGCAGCTTAGATCGAGGATACGAGCAGTACTTC. Its protein is CASSLDRGYEQYF.